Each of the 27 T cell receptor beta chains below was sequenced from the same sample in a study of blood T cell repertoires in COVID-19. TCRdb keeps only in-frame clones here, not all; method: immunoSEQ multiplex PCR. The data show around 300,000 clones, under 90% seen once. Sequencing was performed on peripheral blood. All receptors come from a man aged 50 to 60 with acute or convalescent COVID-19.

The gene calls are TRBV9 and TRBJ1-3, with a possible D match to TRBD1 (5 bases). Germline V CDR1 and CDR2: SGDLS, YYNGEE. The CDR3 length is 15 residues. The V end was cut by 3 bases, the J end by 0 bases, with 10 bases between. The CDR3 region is CASSDTGFSGNTIYF. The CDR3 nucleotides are TGTGCCAGCAGCGATACAGGATTCTCTGGAAACACCATATATTTT.

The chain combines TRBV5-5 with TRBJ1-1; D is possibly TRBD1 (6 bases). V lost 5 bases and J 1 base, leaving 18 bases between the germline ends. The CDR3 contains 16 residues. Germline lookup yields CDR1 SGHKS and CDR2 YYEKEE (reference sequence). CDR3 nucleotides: TGTGCCAGCAGTCCCAATCCGGGACAAGCGAACACTGAAGCTTTCTTT. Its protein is CASSPNPGQANTEAFF.

The CDR3 sequence: CASRGAAGAHTGELFF. The CDR3 coding sequence is TGTGCCAGTAGAGGGGCGGCGGGGGCCCACACCGGGGAGCTGTTTTTT. The genes are TRBV19 and TRBJ2-2; possibly TRBD2 for D (7 bases). The CDR3 consists of 16 residues. V dropped 6 bases and J dropped 3 bases, with 17 bases sitting between them. Germline lookup yields CDR1 LNHDA and CDR2 SQIVND (reference sequence).

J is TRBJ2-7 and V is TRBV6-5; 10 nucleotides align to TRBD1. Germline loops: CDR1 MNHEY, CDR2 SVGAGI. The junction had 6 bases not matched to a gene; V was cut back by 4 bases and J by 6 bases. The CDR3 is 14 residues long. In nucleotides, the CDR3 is TGTGCCAGCAGTTGGAGACAGGGGGCCACCGAGCAGTACTTC. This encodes CASSWRQGATEQYF.

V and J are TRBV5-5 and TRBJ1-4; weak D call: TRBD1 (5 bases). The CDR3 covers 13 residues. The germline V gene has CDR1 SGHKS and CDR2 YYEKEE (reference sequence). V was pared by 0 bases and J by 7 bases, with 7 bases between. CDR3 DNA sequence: TGTGCCAGCAGCTTGGTCAGGGTTGAAAAACTGTTTTTT. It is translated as CASSLVRVEKLFF.

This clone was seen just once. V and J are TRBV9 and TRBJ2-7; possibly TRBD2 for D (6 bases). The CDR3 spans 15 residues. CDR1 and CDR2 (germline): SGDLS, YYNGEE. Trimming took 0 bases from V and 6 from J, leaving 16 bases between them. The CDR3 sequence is CASSVGFTGDAEQYF. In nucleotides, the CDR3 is TGTGCCAGCAGCGTAGGTTTTACGGGAGATGCCGAGCAGTACTTC.

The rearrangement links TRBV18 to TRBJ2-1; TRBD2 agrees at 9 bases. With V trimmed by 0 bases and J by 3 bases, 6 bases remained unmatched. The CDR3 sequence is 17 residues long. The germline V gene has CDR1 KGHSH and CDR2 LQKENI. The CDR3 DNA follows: TGTGCCAGCTCACCACCCGGCCTAGCGGGGCGCTACAATGAGCAGTTCTTC. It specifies CASSPPGLAGRYNEQFF.

The CDR3 DNA is TGCGCCAGCAGCCAAGGGGCCTTGGTTGAGACCCAGTACTTC. Protein: CASSQGALVETQYF. The V call is TRBV4-1, the J call TRBJ2-5; D not certain. Per germline, CDR1 MGHRA and CDR2 YSYEKL. This CDR3 contains 14 residues. The germline V and J ends were trimmed by 1 base and 5 bases, with 11 bases remaining between them.

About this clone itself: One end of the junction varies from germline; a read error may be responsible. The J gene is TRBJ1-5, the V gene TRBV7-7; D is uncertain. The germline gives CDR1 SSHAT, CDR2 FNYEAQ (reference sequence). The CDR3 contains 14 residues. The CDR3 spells CASTTRVRNQPQHF. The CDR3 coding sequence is TGTGCTAGCACCACGAGGGTAAGGAATCAGCCCCAGCATTTT.

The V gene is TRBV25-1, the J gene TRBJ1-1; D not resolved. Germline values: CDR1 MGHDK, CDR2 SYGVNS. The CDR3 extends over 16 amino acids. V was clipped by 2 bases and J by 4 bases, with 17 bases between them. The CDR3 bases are TGTGCCAGCAGTGAAGGGCGGGTAAGGTGGGTCACTGAAGCTTTCTTT. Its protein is CASSEGRVRWVTEAFF.

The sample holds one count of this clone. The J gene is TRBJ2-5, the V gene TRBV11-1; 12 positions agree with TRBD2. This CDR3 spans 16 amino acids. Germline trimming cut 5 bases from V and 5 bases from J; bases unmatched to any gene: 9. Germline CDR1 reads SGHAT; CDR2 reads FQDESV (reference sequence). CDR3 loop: CASSTSSGGAVETQYF. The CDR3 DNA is TGTGCCAGCAGCACCTCTAGCGGGGGGGCGGTGGAGACCCAGTACTTC.

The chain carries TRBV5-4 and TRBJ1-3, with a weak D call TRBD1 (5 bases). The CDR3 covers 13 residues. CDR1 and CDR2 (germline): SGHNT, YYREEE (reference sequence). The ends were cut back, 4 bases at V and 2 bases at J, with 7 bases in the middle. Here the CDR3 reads CASSQGAGNTIYF. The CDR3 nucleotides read TGTGCCAGCAGCCAGGGTGCTGGAAACACCATATATTTT.

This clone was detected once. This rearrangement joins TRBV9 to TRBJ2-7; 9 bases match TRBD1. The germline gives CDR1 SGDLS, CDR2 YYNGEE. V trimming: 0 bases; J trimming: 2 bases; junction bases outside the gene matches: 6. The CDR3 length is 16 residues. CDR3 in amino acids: CASSVEGQGPTYEQYF. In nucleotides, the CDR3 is TGTGCCAGCAGCGTAGAGGGACAGGGCCCAACCTACGAGCAGTACTTC.

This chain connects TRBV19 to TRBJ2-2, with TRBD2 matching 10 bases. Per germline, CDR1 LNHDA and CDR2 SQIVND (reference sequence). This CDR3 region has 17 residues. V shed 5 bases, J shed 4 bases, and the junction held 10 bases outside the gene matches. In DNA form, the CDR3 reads TGTGCCAGTAGTCCCGGGCTAGCGGGGGTGACCACCGGGGAGCTGTTTTTT. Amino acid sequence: CASSPGLAGVTTGELFF.

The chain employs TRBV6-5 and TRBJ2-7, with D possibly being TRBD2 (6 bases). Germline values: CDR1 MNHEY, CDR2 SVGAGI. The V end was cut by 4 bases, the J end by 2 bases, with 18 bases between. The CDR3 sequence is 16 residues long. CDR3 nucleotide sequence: TGTGCCAGCAGTTCTACTGGGCGGGGCCGAACCTACGAGCAGTACTTC. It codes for CASSSTGRGRTYEQYF.

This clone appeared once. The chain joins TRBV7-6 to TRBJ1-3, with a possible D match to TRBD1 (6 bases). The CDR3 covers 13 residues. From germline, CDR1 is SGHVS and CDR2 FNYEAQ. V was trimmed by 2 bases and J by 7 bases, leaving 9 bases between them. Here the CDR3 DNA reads TGTGCCAGCAGCTTACCAGACAGGAACACCATATATTTT. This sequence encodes CASSLPDRNTIYF. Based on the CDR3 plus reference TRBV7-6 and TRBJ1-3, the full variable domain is GAGVSQSPRYKVTKRGQDVALRCDPISGHVSLYWYRQALGQGPEFLTYFNYEAQQDKSGLPNDRFSAERPEGSISTLTIQRTEQRDSAMYRCASSLPDRNTIYFGEGSWLTVV.

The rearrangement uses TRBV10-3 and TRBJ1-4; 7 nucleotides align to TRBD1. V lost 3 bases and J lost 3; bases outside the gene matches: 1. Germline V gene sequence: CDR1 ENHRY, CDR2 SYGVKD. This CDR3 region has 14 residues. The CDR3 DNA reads TGTGCCATCAGTGACAGGGGGTCTAATGAAAAACTGTTTTTT. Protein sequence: CAISDRGSNEKLFF.

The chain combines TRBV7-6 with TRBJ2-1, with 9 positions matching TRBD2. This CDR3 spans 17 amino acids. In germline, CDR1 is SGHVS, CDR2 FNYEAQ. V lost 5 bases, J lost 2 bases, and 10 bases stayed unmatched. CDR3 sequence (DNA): TGTGCCAGCAGCACCCCCAGGGGCGGGGGGGCCTACAATGAGCAGTTCTTC. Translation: CASSTPRGGGAYNEQFF. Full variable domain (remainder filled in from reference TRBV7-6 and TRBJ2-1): GAGVSQSPRYKVTKRGQDVALRCDPISGHVSLYWYRQALGQGPEFLTYFNYEAQQDKSGLPNDRFSAERPEGSISTLTIQRTEQRDSAMYRCASSTPRGGGAYNEQFFGPGTRLTVL.

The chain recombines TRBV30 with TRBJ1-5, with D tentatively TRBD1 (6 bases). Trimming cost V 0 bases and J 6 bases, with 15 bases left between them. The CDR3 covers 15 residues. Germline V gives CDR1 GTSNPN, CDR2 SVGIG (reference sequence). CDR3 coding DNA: TGTGCCTGGAGTGTACTAGGGGGGGCAGGTCAGCCCCAGCATTTT. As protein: CAWSVLGGAGQPQHF.

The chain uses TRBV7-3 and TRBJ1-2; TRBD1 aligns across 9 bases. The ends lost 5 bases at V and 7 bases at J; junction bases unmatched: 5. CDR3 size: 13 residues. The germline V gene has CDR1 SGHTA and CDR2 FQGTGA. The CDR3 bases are TGTGCCAGCAGCCGGGACAGGGATGGTGGCTACACCTTC. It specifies CASSRDRDGGYTF.

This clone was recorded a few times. CDR3: CASSLDRGEQYF. CDR3 sequence (DNA): TGCGCCAGCAGCTTGGACAGGGGCGAGCAGTACTTC. The genes are TRBV5-1 and TRBJ2-7, with TRBD1 matching over 7 bases. V lost 0 bases, J lost 6 bases, and 0 bases stayed unmatched. Germline-derived CDR1 and CDR2 are SGHRS and YFSETQ. The CDR3 is 12 amino acids.

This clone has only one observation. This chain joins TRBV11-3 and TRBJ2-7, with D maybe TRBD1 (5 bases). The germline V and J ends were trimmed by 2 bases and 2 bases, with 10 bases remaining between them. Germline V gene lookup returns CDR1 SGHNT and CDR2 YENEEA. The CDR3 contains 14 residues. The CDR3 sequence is CASSLRQGPYEQYF. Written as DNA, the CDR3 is TGTGCCAGCAGCTTACGGCAGGGCCCCTACGAGCAGTACTTC. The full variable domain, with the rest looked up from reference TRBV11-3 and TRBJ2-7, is EAGVVQSPRYKIIEKKQPVAFWCNPISGHNTLYWYLQNLGQGPELLIRYENEEAVDDSQLPKDRFSAERLKGVDSTLKIQPAELGDSAVYLCASSLRQGPYEQYFGPGTRLTVT.

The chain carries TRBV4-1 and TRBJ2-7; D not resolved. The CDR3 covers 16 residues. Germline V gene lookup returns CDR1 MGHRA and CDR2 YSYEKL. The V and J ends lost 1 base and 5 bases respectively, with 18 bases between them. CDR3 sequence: CASSQVGTELLNEQYF. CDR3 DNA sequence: TGCGCCAGCAGCCAAGTAGGAACAGAACTCCTAAACGAGCAGTACTTC.

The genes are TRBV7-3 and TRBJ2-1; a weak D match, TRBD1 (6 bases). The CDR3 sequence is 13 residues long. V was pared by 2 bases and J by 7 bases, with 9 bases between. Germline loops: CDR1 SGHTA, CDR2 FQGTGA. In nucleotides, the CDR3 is TGTGCCAGCAGCTTAGGACAGCGAAATGAGCAGTTCTTC. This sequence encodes CASSLGQRNEQFF.

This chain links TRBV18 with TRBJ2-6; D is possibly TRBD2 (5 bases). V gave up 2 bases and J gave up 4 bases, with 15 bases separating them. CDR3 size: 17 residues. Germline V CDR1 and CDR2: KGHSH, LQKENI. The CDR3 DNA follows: TGTGCCAGCTCACCATCCCAGCTGCGGGCCGGGGCCAACGTCCTGACTTTC. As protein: CASSPSQLRAGANVLTF.

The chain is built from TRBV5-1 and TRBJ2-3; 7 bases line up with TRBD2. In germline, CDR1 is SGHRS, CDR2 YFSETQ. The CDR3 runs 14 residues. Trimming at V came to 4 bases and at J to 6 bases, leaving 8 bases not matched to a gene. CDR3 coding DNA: TGCGCCAGCAGCCCCCCGAGCGGGGCGGATACGCAGTATTTT. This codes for CASSPPSGADTQYF.

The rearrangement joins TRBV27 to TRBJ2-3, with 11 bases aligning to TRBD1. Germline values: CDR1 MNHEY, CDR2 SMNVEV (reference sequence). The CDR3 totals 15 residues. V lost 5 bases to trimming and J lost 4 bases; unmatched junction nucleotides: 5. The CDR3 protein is CASSPRTGGPDTQYF. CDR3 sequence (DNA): TGTGCCAGCAGTCCCAGGACAGGGGGCCCAGATACGCAGTATTTT.